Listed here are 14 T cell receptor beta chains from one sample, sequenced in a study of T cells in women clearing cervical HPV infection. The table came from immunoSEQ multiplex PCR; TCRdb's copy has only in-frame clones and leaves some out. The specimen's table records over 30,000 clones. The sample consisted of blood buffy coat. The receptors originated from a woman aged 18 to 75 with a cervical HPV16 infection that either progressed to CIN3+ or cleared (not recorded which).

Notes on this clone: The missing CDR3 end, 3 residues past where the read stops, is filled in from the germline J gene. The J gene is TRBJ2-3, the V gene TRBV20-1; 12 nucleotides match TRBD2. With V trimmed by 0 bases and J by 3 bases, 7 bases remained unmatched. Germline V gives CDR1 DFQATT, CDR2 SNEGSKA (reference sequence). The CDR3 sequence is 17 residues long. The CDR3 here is CSAREKGTSGWTDTQYF. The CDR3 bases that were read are TGCAGTGCTAGAGAGAAGGGGACTAGCGGGTGGACAGATACG.

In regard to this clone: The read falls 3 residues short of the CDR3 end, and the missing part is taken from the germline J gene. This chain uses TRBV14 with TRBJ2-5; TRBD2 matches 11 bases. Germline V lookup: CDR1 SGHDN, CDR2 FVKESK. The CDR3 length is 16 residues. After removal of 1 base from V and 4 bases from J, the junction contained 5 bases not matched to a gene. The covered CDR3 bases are TGTGCCAGCAGCCAAGGACTAGCGGGGATGCGAGAGACC. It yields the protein CASSQGLAGMRET. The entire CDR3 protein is CASSQGLAGMRETQYF.

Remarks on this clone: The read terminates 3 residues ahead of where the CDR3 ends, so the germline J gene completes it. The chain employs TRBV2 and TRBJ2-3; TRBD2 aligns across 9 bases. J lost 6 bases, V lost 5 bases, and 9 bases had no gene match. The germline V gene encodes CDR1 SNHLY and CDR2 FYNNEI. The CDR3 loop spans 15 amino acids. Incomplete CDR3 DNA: TGTGCCAGCAGTCCCAGGGCGGGGGGGTCGGATACG. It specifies CASSPRAGGSDT. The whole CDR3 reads CASSPRAGGSDTQYF.

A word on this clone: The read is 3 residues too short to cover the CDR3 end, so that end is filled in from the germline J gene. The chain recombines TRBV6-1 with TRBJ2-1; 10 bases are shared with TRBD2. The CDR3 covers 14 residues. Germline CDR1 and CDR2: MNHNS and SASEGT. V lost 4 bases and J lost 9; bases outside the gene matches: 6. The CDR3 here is CASSGQRGGGEQFF. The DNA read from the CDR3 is TGTGCCAGCAGTGGGCAGCGGGGGGGCGGTGAG.

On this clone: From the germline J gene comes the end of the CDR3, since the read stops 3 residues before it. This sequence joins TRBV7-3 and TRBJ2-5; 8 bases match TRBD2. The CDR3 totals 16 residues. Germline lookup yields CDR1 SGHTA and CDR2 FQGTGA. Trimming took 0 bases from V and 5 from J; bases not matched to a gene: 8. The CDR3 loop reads CASSLTVQGGGETQYF. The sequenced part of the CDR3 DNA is TGTGCCAGCAGCTTAACCGTCCAGGGCGGGGGGGAGACC.

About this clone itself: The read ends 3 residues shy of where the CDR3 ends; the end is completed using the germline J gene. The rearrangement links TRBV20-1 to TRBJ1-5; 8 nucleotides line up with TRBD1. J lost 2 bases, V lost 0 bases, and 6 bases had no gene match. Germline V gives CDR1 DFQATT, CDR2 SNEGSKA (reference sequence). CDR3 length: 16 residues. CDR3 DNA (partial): TGCAGTGCTAGAGAGCAGGGGGCGCACGGCAATCAGCCC. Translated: CSAREQGAHGNQP. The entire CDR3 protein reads CSAREQGAHGNQPQHF.

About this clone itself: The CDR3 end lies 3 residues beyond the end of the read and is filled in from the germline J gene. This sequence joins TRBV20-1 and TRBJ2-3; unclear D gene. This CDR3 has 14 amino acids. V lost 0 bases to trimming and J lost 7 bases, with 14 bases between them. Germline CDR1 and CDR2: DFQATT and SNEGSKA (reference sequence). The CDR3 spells CSARDQLGANTQYF. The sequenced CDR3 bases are TGCAGTGCTAGAGATCAGCTGGGCGCAAATACG.

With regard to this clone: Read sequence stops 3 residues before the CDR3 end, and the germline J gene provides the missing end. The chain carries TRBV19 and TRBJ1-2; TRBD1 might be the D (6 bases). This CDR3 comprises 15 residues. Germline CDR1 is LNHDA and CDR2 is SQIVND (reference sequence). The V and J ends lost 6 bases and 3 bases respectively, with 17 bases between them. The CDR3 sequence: CASSPSGDIYYGYTF. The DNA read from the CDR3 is TGTGCCAGTAGCCCCTCCGGGGACATCTACTATGGC.

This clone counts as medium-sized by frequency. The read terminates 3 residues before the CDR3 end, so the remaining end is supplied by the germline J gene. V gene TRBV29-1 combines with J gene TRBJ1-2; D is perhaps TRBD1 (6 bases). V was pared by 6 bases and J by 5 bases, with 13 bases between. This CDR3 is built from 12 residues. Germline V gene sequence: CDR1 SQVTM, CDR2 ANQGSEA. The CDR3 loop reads CSVERTEYGYTF. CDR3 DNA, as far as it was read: TGCAGCGTCGAAAGGACAGAGTATGGC.

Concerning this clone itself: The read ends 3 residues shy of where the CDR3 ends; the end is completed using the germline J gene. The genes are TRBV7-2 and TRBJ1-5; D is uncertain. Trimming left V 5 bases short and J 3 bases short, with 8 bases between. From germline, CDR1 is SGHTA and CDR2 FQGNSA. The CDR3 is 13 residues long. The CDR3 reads CASSEQNNQPQHF. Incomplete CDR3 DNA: TGTGCCAGCAGCGAACAGAACAATCAGCCC.

The CDR3 loop reads CASSSFAGQGRYGYTF. The covered CDR3 bases are TGTGCCAGCAGTTCTTTCGCGGGACAGGGAAGGTATGGC. V gene TRBV12-3 or TRBV12-4 combines with J gene TRBJ1-2, with 9 bases that match TRBD1. The missing CDR3 end, 3 residues past where the read stops, is filled in from the germline J gene. The junction had 11 bases not matched to a gene; V was cut back by 4 bases and J by 5 bases. There are 16 residues in the CDR3.

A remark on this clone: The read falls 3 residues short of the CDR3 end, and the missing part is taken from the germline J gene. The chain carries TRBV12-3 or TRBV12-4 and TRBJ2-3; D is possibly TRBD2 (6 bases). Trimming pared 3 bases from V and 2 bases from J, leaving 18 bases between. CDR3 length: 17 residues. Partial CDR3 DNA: TGTGCCAGCAGTTTCCCCCTCCGCGGGGATTACACAGATACG. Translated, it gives CASSFPLRGDYTDT. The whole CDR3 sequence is CASSFPLRGDYTDTQYF.

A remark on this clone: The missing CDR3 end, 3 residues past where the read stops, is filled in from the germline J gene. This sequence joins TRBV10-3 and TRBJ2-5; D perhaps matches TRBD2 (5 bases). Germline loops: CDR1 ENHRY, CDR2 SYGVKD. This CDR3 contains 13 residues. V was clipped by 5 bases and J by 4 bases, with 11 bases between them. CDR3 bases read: TGTGCCATCAGTCCCGGGGTTCGAGAGACC. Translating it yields CAISPGVRET. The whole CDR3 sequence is CAISPGVRETQYF.

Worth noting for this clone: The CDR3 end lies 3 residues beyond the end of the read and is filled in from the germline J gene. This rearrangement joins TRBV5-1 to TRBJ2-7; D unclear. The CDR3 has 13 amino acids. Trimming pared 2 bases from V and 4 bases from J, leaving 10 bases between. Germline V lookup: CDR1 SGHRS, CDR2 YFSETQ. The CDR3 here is CASSFGGTYEQYF. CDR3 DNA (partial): TGCGCCAGCAGCTTCGGCGGCACGTACGAG.